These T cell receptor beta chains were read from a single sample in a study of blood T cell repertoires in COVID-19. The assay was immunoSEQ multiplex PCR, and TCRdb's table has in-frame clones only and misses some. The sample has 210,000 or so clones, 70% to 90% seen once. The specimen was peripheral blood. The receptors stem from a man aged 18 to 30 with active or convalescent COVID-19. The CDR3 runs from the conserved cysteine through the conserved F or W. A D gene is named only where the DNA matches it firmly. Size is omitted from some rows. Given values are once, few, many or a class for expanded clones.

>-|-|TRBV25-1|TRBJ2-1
CASSDQRLYNEQFF
TGTGCCAGCAGTGACCAGCGGTTATACAATGAGCAGTTCTTC
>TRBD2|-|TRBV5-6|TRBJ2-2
CASSLDGLAGVGGELFF
TGTGCCAGCAGCTTGGATGGACTAGCGGGAGTTGGAGGGGAGCTGTTTTTT
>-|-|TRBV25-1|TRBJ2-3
CASRSTATSTDTQYF
TGTGCCAGCAGGTCGACAGCCACTAGCACAGATACGCAGTATTTT
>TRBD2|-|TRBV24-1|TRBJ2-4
CATSVNGRGESKNIQYF
TGTGCCACCAGTGTTAACGGACGGGGGGAGTCCAAAAACATTCAGTACTTC
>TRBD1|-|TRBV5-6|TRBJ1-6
CASSWDREYNSPLHF
TGTGCCAGCAGCTGGGACAGGGAATATAATTCACCCCTCCACTTT
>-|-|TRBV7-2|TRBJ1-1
CASSVDGGGEAFF
TGTGCCAGCAGCGTCGACGGGGGAGGTGAAGCTTTCTTT
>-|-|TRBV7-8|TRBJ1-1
CASSRPGGHEAFF
TGTGCCAGCAGCCGCCCGGGGGGCCATGAAGCTTTCTTT
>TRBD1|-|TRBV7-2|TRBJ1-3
CASRLGQGRNTIYF
TGTGCCAGCAGATTAGGACAGGGGCGAAACACCATATATTTT
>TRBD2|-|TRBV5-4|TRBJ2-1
CASSFIAGPYNEQFF
TGTGCCAGCAGCTTCATAGCGGGGCCTTACAATGAGCAGTTCTTC
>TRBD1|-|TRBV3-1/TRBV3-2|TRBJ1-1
CASSPPLTGPTEAFF
TGTGCCAGCAGCCCCCCTTTGACAGGGCCAACTGAAGCTTTCTTT
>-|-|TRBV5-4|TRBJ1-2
CASRVTGELYGYTF
TGTGCCAGCAGAGTCACAGGCGAACTCTATGGCTACACCTTC
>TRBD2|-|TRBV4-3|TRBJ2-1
CASSQDTSVGNEQFF
TGCGCCAGCAGCCAAGATACTAGCGTAGGCAATGAGCAGTTCTTC
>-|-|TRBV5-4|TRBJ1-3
CASSLSGDYSGNTIYF
TGTGCCAGCAGCTTGTCCGGCGACTACTCTGGAAACACCATATATTTT
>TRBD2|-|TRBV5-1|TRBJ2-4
CASSLGREGNIQYF
TGCGCCAGCAGCTTGGGCAGGGAGGGGAACATTCAGTACTTC
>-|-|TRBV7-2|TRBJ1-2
CASSLDTFYGYTF
TGTGCCAGCAGCTTAGACACGTTCTATGGCTACACCTTC
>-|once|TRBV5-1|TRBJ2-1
CASSLGHNEQFF
TGCGCCAGCAGCTTGGGGCACAATGAGCAGTTCTTC
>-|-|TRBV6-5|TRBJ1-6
CARDIDSPLHF
TGTGCGAGAGACATCGATTCACCCCTCCACTTT
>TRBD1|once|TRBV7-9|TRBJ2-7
CASSQTPTGRHEQYF
TGTGCCAGCAGCCAAACACCGACAGGGCGCCACGAGCAGTACTTC
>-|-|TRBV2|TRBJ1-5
CASSDPGSYQPQHF
TGTGCCAGCAGTGATCCCGGGTCTTATCAGCCCCAGCATTTT
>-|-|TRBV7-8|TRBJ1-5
CASSRPDQPQHF
TGTGCCAGCAGCCGACCGGATCAGCCCCAGCATTTT
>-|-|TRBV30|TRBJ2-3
CAWSAQGRTDTQYF
TGTGCCTGGAGTGCCCAGGGGCGCACAGATACGCAGTATTTT
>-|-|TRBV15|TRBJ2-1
CATSRDFGGTNEQFF
TGTGCCACCAGCAGAGATTTCGGGGGAACAAATGAGCAGTTCTTC
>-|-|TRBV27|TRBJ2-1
CASSSGSVSPNEQFF
TGTGCCAGCAGTTCGGGGTCAGTATCCCCCAATGAGCAGTTCTTC
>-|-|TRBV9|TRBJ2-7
CASSVTSPAYEQYF
TGTGCCAGCAGCGTAACTAGCCCTGCCTACGAGCAGTACTTC
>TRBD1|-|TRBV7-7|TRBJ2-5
CASSLAGGLETQYF
TGTGCCAGCAGCCTAGCAGGGGGCCTGGAGACCCAGTACTTC
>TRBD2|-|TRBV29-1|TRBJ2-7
CSAQRGGYEQYF
TGCAGCGCGCAGCGGGGGGGTTACGAGCAGTACTTC
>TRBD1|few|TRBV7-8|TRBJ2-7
CASSLGQGDEQYF
TGTGCCAGCAGCTTGGGACAGGGGGACGAGCAGTACTTC
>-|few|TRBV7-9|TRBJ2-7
CASSFPRAAEQYF
TGTGCCAGCAGCTTTCCCAGGGCCGCCGAGCAGTACTTC
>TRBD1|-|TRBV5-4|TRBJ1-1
CASSLQGPVEAFF
TGTGCCAGCAGTCTACAGGGGCCGGTTGAAGCTTTCTTT
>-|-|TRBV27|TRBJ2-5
CASSLEAGEETQYF
TGTGCCAGCAGTTTAGAGGCAGGGGAAGAGACCCAGTACTTC
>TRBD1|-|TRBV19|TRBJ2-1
CASSITGQVPYNEQFF
TGTGCCAGTAGTATAACAGGACAGGTCCCCTACAATGAGCAGTTCTTC
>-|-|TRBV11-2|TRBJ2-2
CASSLVVARLSPGELFF
TGTGCCAGCAGCTTAGTGGTAGCGCGACTTTCCCCCGGGGAGCTGTTTTTT
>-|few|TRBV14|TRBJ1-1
CASSQLRGRTEAFF
TGTGCCAGCAGCCAACTAAGAGGTCGAACTGAAGCTTTCTTT
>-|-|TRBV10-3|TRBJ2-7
CAISPGQSYEQYF
TGTGCCATCAGTCCTGGACAGTCCTACGAGCAGTACTTC